These T cell receptor beta chains were read from a single sample in a study of CD8 T cells in ankylosing spondylitis. One entry per CDR3 protein results from TCRdb running MiXCR on the 5' RACE reads. The sample has 240,000 or so distinct CDR3 sequences, roughly 8.6% seen once; the top ten hold 6.5% to 7%. Sequencing input: blood, either unsorted or a sorted T cell fraction (not recorded which). Source of these receptors: a male donor with ankylosing spondylitis or in good health (not recorded which). Both conserved end residues are part of each CDR3. Fields, in order: CDR3 protein, CDR3 DNA, D gene, CDR3 length, V gene, J gene, clone size. A D gene is named only where the DNA matches it firmly. For some rows the clone size is stated as once, few or many, or as a class when expanded; others skip it.

CASSWEGDVVTEAFF	TGTGCCAGCAGTTGGGAAGGGGACGTGGTCACTGAAGCTTTCTTT	NA	15	TRBV12-3/TRBV12-4	TRBJ1-1	many
CASSPRDPTLNTEAFF	TGTGCCAGCAGTCCCCGGGACCCGACCCTGAACACTGAAGCTTTCTTT	NA	16	TRBV12-3/TRBV12-4	TRBJ1-1	many
CASSQARWLTGELFF	TGCGCCAGCAGCCAAGCCCGTTGGTTGACCGGGGAGCTGTTTTTT	NA	15	TRBV4-3	TRBJ2-2	many
CASTRLAGVLEQYF	TGTGCCAGCACAAGACTAGCGGGAGTTCTCGAGCAGTACTTC	TRBD2	14	TRBV6-1	TRBJ2-7	many
CASSTATNEKLFF	TGCGCCAGCAGCACAGCAACTAATGAAAAACTGTTTTTT	NA	13	TRBV5-1	TRBJ1-4	many
CASSLQSPSPYEQYF	TGTGCCAGCAGCTTACAATCGCCAAGCCCCTACGAGCAGTACTTC	NA	15	TRBV7-9	TRBJ2-7	few
CSVEARDGYNYGYTF	TGCAGCGTTGAAGCCCGGGACGGCTATAACTATGGCTACACCTTC	NA	15	TRBV29-1	TRBJ1-2	few
CASSLPNRGTPLHF	TGTGCCAGCAGCCTCCCGAACCGGGGGACACCCCTCCACTTT	NA	14	TRBV5-5	TRBJ1-6	few
CASSPGLGNNQPQHF	TGTGCCAGCAGCCCCGGACTGGGCAACAATCAGCCCCAGCATTTT	NA	15	TRBV27	TRBJ1-5	many
CASSVTPTSSYEQYF	TGTGCCAGCAGCGTAACCCCGACCAGCTCCTACGAGCAGTACTTC	NA	15	TRBV9	TRBJ2-7	few
CSVVSTGGLFGYTF	TGCAGCGTTGTCTCTACAGGGGGACTGTTTGGCTACACCTTC	TRBD1	14	TRBV29-1	TRBJ1-2	many
CASRQNSNQPQHF	TGTGCCAGCAGGCAAAATAGCAATCAGCCCCAGCATTTT	NA	13	TRBV12-3/TRBV12-4	TRBJ1-5	many
CASSLLAGRGYEQFF	TGTGCCAGCAGCCTACTAGCGGGGCGTGGTTATGAGCAGTTCTTC	TRBD2	15	TRBV11-3	TRBJ2-1	NA
CASSPGLAGPYEQYF	TGTGCCAGCAGCCCTGGCTTGGCAGGCCCCTACGAGCAGTACTTC	NA	15	TRBV12-3/TRBV12-4	TRBJ2-7	many
CASSLRDWNTGELFF	TGTGCCAGCAGTTTAAGGGACTGGAACACCGGGGAGCTGTTTTTT	NA	15	TRBV12-3/TRBV12-4	TRBJ2-2	few
CASSQTGTGGYAGELFF	TGTGCCAGCAGCCAAACTGGGACAGGGGGCTATGCCGGGGAGCTGTTTTTT	TRBD1	17	TRBV3-1	TRBJ2-2	many
CASSLATSGNTGELFF	TGTGCCAGCAGCTTAGCCACTAGCGGGAACACCGGGGAGCTGTTTTTT	TRBD2	16	TRBV7-8	TRBJ2-2	NA
CSAPPPAGVRSGYTF	TGCAGTGCTCCCCCCCCCGCAGGGGTTAGGTCTGGCTACACCTTC	NA	15	TRBV20-1	TRBJ1-2	many
CASSPLAGTYEQYF	TGTGCCAGCAGCCCGCTAGCGGGGACGTACGAGCAGTACTTC	TRBD2	14	TRBV6-1	TRBJ2-7	many
CASSQTRVPYNEQFF	TGCGCCAGCAGCCAGACGAGGGTTCCCTACAATGAGCAGTTCTTC	NA	15	TRBV4-3	TRBJ2-1	many
CASNPGTAFRPQHF	TGTGCCAGCAACCCCGGGACAGCCTTTAGGCCCCAGCATTTT	TRBD1	14	TRBV2	TRBJ1-5	many
CASSPRTPSNQPQHF	TGTGCCAGCAGCCCCAGGACGCCAAGCAATCAGCCCCAGCATTTT	NA	15	TRBV12-3/TRBV12-4	TRBJ1-5	many
CASSLAKSSYNEQFF	TGTGCCAGCAGCTTAGCCAAGAGCTCCTACAATGAGCAGTTCTTC	NA	15	TRBV7-9	TRBJ2-1	many
CAIRTGSNTIYF	TGTGCCATCAGGACAGGGTCGAACACCATATATTTT	TRBD1	12	TRBV10-3	TRBJ1-3	NA
CASSFLVGGATEAFF	TGTGCCAGCAGTTTCCTGGTGGGGGGGGCGACTGAAGCTTTCTTT	NA	15	TRBV28	TRBJ1-1	many
CSASPAYEQYF	TGCAGTGCTAGTCCAGCCTACGAGCAGTACTTC	NA	11	TRBV20-1	TRBJ2-7	few
CCAITSLAGGSWGEQFF	TGCTGTGCTATAACAAGTCTAGCGGGAGGTTCGTGGGGTGAGCAGTTCTTC	TRBD2	17	TRBV20-1	TRBJ2-1	NA
CSAEDRVMNTEAFF	TGCAGTGCAGAGGACAGGGTCATGAACACTGAAGCTTTCTTT	TRBD1	14	TRBV20-1	TRBJ1-1	many
CASSLRPGPTDTQYF	TGTGCCAGCAGCTTAAGGCCCGGGCCCACAGATACGCAGTATTTT	NA	15	TRBV7-2	TRBJ2-3	NA
CASSQAAFGEAFF	TGTGCCAGCAGCCAAGCAGCGTTTGGTGAAGCTTTCTTT	NA	13	TRBV3-1	TRBJ1-1	many
CSVEQGLDNYGYTF	TGCAGCGTTGAACAGGGACTCGATAACTATGGCTACACCTTC	NA	14	TRBV29-1	TRBJ1-2	many
CASSADSVYEQYF	TGTGCCAGCAGTGCCGACAGTGTCTACGAGCAGTACTTC	NA	13	TRBV6-1	TRBJ2-7	few
CASSPQTEKGQYF	TGTGCCAGCAGCCCTCAGACAGAAAAAGGCCAGTACTTC	NA	13	TRBV12-3/TRBV12-4	TRBJ2-5	many
CASSGVAGRGEQFF	TGTGCCAGCAGTGGAGTAGCGGGAAGAGGTGAGCAGTTCTTC	TRBD2	14	TRBV6-1	TRBJ2-1	many
CASSPPGDEQFF	TGTGCCAGCAGCCCCCCGGGGGATGAGCAGTTCTTC	NA	12	TRBV7-2	TRBJ2-1	many
CASTLTGVFDIQYF	TGTGCCAGCACCCTGACAGGGGTATTTGACATTCAGTACTTC	TRBD1	14	TRBV12-3/TRBV12-4	TRBJ2-4	few
CASSGGGAKNIQYF	TGCGCCAGCAGCGGAGGAGGGGCCAAAAACATTCAGTACTTC	NA	14	TRBV5-1	TRBJ2-4	NA
CASSFTSGRASYEQYF	TGTGCCAGCAGCTTTACTAGCGGGAGAGCCTCCTACGAGCAGTACTTC	TRBD2	16	TRBV11-2	TRBJ2-7	many
CSAREGEGHGYTF	TGCAGTGCTAGAGAGGGGGAAGGACATGGCTACACCTTC	NA	13	TRBV20-1	TRBJ1-2	few
CSARVGGSLHTDTQYF	TGCAGTGCTAGAGTTGGCGGGAGCCTCCACACAGATACGCAGTATTTT	TRBD2	16	TRBV20-1	TRBJ2-3	many
CASSQGHRSRVEGYEQYF	TGCGCCAGCAGCCAAGGGCACCGAAGCAGGGTGGAGGGCTACGAGCAGTACTTC	NA	18	TRBV4-3	TRBJ2-7	NA
CASTAAGDEQYF	TGTGCCAGCACAGCGGCGGGGGACGAGCAGTACTTC	TRBD2	12	TRBV7-9	TRBJ2-7	many
CASSLDIQRSGGPTYEQYF	TGTGCCAGCAGCTTGGACATCCAAAGGAGCGGGGGACCAACCTACGAGCAGTACTTC	TRBD2	19	TRBV11-2	TRBJ2-7	few
CASRPTGVNSPLHF	TGTGCCAGCAGACCGACAGGGGTAAATTCACCCCTCCACTTT	TRBD1	14	TRBV12-3/TRBV12-4	TRBJ1-6	many
CASSLEAGEETQYF	TGCGCCAGCAGCTTGGAGGCGGGAGAAGAGACCCAGTACTTC	TRBD2	14	TRBV5-1	TRBJ2-5	few
CASSGSPGAGPQHF	TGTGCCAGCAGCGGTTCCCCAGGGGCTGGGCCCCAGCATTTT	NA	14	TRBV9	TRBJ1-5	many
CASSRPGQELIEQYF	TGTGCCAGCAGTCGTCCGGGACAGGAACTTATTGAGCAGTACTTC	TRBD1	15	TRBV7-9	TRBJ2-7	NA
CARRQGDFNQPQHF	TGCGCCAGACGGCAGGGGGATTTCAATCAGCCCCAGCATTTT	TRBD1	14	TRBV5-1	TRBJ1-5	many
CSAPRKHRGRTVMNTEAFF	TGCAGTGCTCCCAGGAAGCACAGGGGGAGGACAGTAATGAACACTGAAGCTTTCTTT	TRBD1	19	TRBV20-1	TRBJ1-1	NA
CAISDAREWATQYF	TGTGCCATCAGTGATGCGCGGGAGTGGGCGACCCAGTACTTC	TRBD2	14	TRBV10-3	TRBJ2-5	NA
CASSGGGETQYF	TGTGCCAGCAGCGGAGGCGGGGAGACCCAGTACTTC	NA	12	TRBV11-3	TRBJ2-5	many
CASSLDVGTQYF	TGTGCCAGCAGCTTAGATGTGGGAACCCAGTACTTC	NA	12	TRBV7-2	TRBJ2-5	many
CASSVTGRSYEQYF	TGCGCCAGCAGTGTAACAGGGAGGTCCTACGAGCAGTACTTC	NA	14	TRBV10-2	TRBJ2-7	few